This T cell receptor (beta chain) was profiled in a study of regulatory T cells in long-lasting Graves disease. This clonotype was seen repeatedly, ten times or more. Its antigen is currently unknown. Study outcomes and limitations: Accuracy was possibly reduced by small sample size.

Researchers made TCR beta libraries by using iRepertoire HTBI primers and running Arm-PCR on CDR3 regions. One entry per CDR3 protein, called by TCRdb with MiXCR from the multiplex PCR reads. The data contain about 200,000 distinct CDR3 sequences, around 18% of them singletons. Time point described: newly diagnosed GD, antithyroid drugs for less than 3 months. Making the TCR library involved RNA that had been extracted from PBMCs. Germline trimming cut 2 bases from V and 3 bases from J; bases unmatched to any gene: 8. CDR3 length: 18 residues. Per germline, CDR1 SGHTA and CDR2 FQGNSA. This sequence was found in a female donor with Graves disease. The J gene is TRBJ2-7, the V gene TRBV7-2; TRBD2 matches 15 bases. The input for sequencing was peripheral blood mononuclear cells (PBMCs), taken at new diagnosis, from a patient treated with antithyroid drugs. CDR3 sequence (DNA): TGTGCCAGCAGCTTATATCGGACTAGCGGGGGGGCTTTCTACGAGCAGTACTTC. Translation: CASSLYRTSGGAFYEQYF.